This T cell receptor (beta chain) was captured by sequencing in a study of T cell responses to AZD1222 COVID-19 vaccine. Study results and caveats: The reported proportion of spike-specific TCRs targeting unmutated variant regions was nearly half. Mostly white British, mostly female donors; authors suggested clonal diversity may be underestimated.

Comments on this clone: Its matching antigen is unknown.

Samples with a second dose at about 4 or about 12 weeks were pooled together. TCRdb's table, derived via immunoSEQ multiplex PCR, lists solely in-frame clones and lacks some. This sample has 20,000 to 25,000 clones, with around 86% found just once. The CDR3 has 15 residues. The sequence was collected from an adult who received the AZD1222 COVID-19 vaccine. The chain employs TRBV21-1 and TRBJ2-1. TRBV21-1 is reported as a pseudogene. The specimen was peripheral blood, collected 28 days after the second AZD1222 dose. The CDR3 coding sequence is TGTGCCAGCAGCAAAGGGGTCGGGGCAGTTAATGAGCAGTTCTTC. As protein: CASSKGVGAVNEQFF.